Listed below are T cell receptor beta chains from one sample, sequenced in a study of metastatic and nonmetastatic thyroid tumors. TCRdb reprocessed the PCR reads using MiXCR. The repertoire includes more than 90,000 clones, about an eighth of them detected once, and about 10% sits in the top ten. The sequencing sample was made of blood. The receptors were gathered from a female donor with papillary thyroid cancer or a benign thyroid nodule (not recorded which). Some clones in this sample may be carry-over from other donors' samples. Each CDR3 is given without its conserved first and last residue.

j_call: TRBJ1-1; v_call: TRBV6-1; cdr3_aa: ASIPDGRRAF
j_call: TRBJ2-1; v_call: TRBV19; cdr3_aa: ASSIVGEVQF
j_call: TRBJ2-7; v_call: TRBV20-1; cdr3_aa: SARPGAVSYEQY
j_call: TRBJ2-1; v_call: TRBV19; cdr3_aa: ASSILFGRGQGNGNEQF
j_call: TRBJ2-3; v_call: TRBV7-2; cdr3_aa: ATEPGLAGTDTQY
j_call: TRBJ1-6; v_call: TRBV27; cdr3_aa: ASSYLNNSPLH
j_call: TRBJ1-2; v_call: TRBV5-1; cdr3_aa: ASSEVGRSANYGYT
j_call: TRBJ2-7; v_call: TRBV20-1; cdr3_aa: SAPRQGRSYEQY
j_call: TRBJ2-1; v_call: TRBV5-4; cdr3_aa: ASSPGLVINEQF
j_call: TRBJ2-2; v_call: TRBV9; cdr3_aa: ASSAPSSGANTGELF
j_call: TRBJ1-2; v_call: TRBV5-4; cdr3_aa: ASSLAGSGMGYGYT
j_call: TRBJ1-2; v_call: TRBV9; cdr3_aa: ASSPSGGLNGYT
j_call: TRBJ2-2; v_call: TRBV6-1; cdr3_aa: ASSSQGYTGELF
j_call: TRBJ1-5; v_call: TRBV9; cdr3_aa: ASSVSGGDQPQH
j_call: TRBJ2-1; v_call: TRBV24-1; cdr3_aa: ATSDPSSEDGTGDEQF
j_call: TRBJ2-1; v_call: TRBV11-3; cdr3_aa: ASSLDPGGYNEQF
j_call: TRBJ2-7; v_call: TRBV20-1; cdr3_aa: SSRTGFSYEQY
j_call: TRBJ2-7; v_call: TRBV9; cdr3_aa: ASSDPWSFGSDRLDGLHEQY
j_call: TRBJ2-7; v_call: TRBV6-2/TRBV6-3; cdr3_aa: ASSYSGRRTYEQY
j_call: TRBJ1-5; v_call: TRBV4-1; cdr3_aa: ASSQEPLLQGGNQPQH
j_call: TRBJ2-6; v_call: TRBV19; cdr3_aa: ASSIVGRTISGANVLT
j_call: TRBJ2-7; v_call: TRBV7-9; cdr3_aa: ASSLDTYEQY
j_call: TRBJ2-3; v_call: TRBV12-3/TRBV12-4; cdr3_aa: ASSILAGDTDTQY